The rows below give T cell receptor beta chains drawn from one sample of a study of cytotoxic CD8 clonotypes in ibrutinib-treated CLL. Clones were sequenced by immunoSEQ multiplex PCR, and TCRdb holds only the in-frame ones, with some missing. The sample records hundreds of thousands of clones, roughly 74% being singletons. The sample consisted of PBMCs, taken after 24 months of ibrutinib treatment. The receptors were sampled from a human donor with chronic lymphocytic leukemia. Each CDR3 is given with its conserved first and last residue. D genes are given only for firm matches. Clone sizes are given selectively: once, few, many, or a class where the clone is expanded.

D: NA
length: 16
size: NA
J: TRBJ2-7
V: TRBV25-1
CDR3: CASSGGLWALPNEQYF
DNA: TGTGCCAGCAGTGGTGGACTTTGGGCCCTCCCCAACGAGCAGTACTTC

D: TRBD1
length: 15
size: NA
J: TRBJ1-1
V: TRBV29-1
CDR3: CSALYRGRLNTEAFF
DNA: TGCAGCGCGCTATACAGGGGCCGCTTGAACACTGAAGCTTTCTTT

D: NA
length: 16
size: NA
J: TRBJ2-7
V: TRBV7-8
CDR3: CASSLTPHGDSYEQYF
DNA: TGTGCCAGCAGCTTAACCCCACACGGAGACTCCTACGAGCAGTACTTC

D: NA
length: 12
size: NA
J: TRBJ2-7
V: TRBV2
CDR3: CASAESRDEQYF
DNA: TGTGCCAGCGCCGAAAGTAGGGACGAGCAGTACTTC

D: NA
length: 14
size: NA
J: TRBJ2-5
V: TRBV6-5
CDR3: CASSYSGGGETQYF
DNA: TGTGCCAGCAGTTACTCGGGGGGAGGAGAGACCCAGTACTTC

D: NA
length: 15
size: NA
J: TRBJ2-5
V: TRBV5-5
CDR3: CASSLRAFGQETQYF
DNA: TGTGCCAGCAGCTTGCGGGCGTTTGGGCAAGAGACCCAGTACTTC

D: TRBD1
length: 15
size: NA
J: TRBJ2-7
V: TRBV6-5
CDR3: CASREQGASSYEQYF
DNA: TGTGCCAGCAGAGAACAGGGGGCATCCTCCTACGAGCAGTACTTC

D: NA
length: 14
size: NA
J: TRBJ2-7
V: TRBV11-3
CDR3: CASSLGPTSYEQYF
DNA: TGTGCCAGCAGCTTAGGACCCACATCCTACGAGCAGTACTTC

D: NA
length: 12
size: few
J: TRBJ1-1
V: TRBV27
CDR3: CATSGVDTEAFF
DNA: TGTGCCACATCGGGGGTTGACACTGAAGCTTTCTTT

D: TRBD1
length: 15
size: NA
J: TRBJ1-2
V: TRBV6-4
CDR3: CASRMDPTGVLGYTF
DNA: TGTGCCAGCAGAATGGATCCCACAGGGGTTTTGGGCTACACCTTC

D: TRBD2
length: 17
size: once
J: TRBJ2-3
V: TRBV5-1
CDR3: CASSLEGLALLSDTQYF
DNA: TGCGCCAGCAGCTTGGAAGGACTAGCGCTATTGTCAGATACGCAGTATTTT

D: TRBD1
length: 15
size: NA
J: TRBJ2-2
V: TRBV2
CDR3: CASSEAGQGAGELFF
DNA: TGTGCCAGCAGTGAAGCGGGACAGGGGGCCGGGGAGCTGTTTTTT

D: TRBD1
length: 14
size: once
J: TRBJ2-1
V: TRBV6-1
CDR3: CASRDTTRDREKFF
DNA: TGTGCCAGCAGGGACACTACTAGGGACAGGGAAAAGTTCTTC

D: TRBD2
length: 14
size: once
J: TRBJ2-1
V: TRBV7-2
CDR3: CASSLVLAGAEQFF
DNA: TGTGCCAGCAGCTTAGTTCTAGCGGGAGCGGAGCAGTTCTTC

D: NA
length: 13
size: NA
J: TRBJ2-2
V: TRBV11-2
CDR3: CALGSGSTGELFF
DNA: TGTGCCCTAGGATCGGGGTCCACCGGGGAGCTGTTTTTT

D: TRBD1
length: 16
size: NA
J: TRBJ1-2
V: TRBV19
CDR3: CASSSRTGATNYGYTF
DNA: TGTGCCAGTAGTTCACGGACAGGGGCGACGAACTATGGCTACACCTTC

D: NA
length: 12
size: NA
J: TRBJ2-1
V: TRBV4-1
CDR3: CASSHGPGEQFF
DNA: TGCGCCAGCAGCCACGGGCCCGGTGAGCAGTTCTTC

D: NA
length: 13
size: NA
J: TRBJ2-7
V: TRBV7-7
CDR3: CASSQTRVGEQYF
DNA: TGTGCTAGCAGCCAGACTAGGGTGGGAGAGCAGTACTTC

D: NA
length: 13
size: NA
J: TRBJ1-5
V: TRBV28
CDR3: CASSSYALQPQHF
DNA: TGTGCCAGCAGTTCGTATGCTCTTCAGCCCCAGCATTTT

D: TRBD1
length: 18
size: NA
J: TRBJ2-5
V: TRBV7-3
CDR3: CASSLWALGLGGSGTQYF
DNA: TGTGCCAGCAGCTTATGGGCCTTAGGTTTAGGGGGCAGCGGGACCCAGTACTTC

D: NA
length: 16
size: NA
J: TRBJ2-1
V: TRBV10-2
CDR3: CASSDFGLDAYNEQFF
DNA: TGCGCCAGCAGCGACTTCGGACTTGACGCATACAATGAGCAGTTCTTC

D: TRBD2
length: 14
size: few
J: TRBJ2-2
V: TRBV6-5
CDR3: CASRRSSGTGELFF
DNA: TGTGCCAGCAGGCGGTCTAGCGGGACCGGGGAGCTGTTTTTT

D: TRBD2
length: 15
size: NA
J: TRBJ2-1
V: TRBV4-2
CDR3: CASSPLAGVVNEQFF
DNA: TGTGCCAGCAGCCCCCTAGCGGGAGTTGTCAATGAGCAGTTCTTC

D: TRBD2
length: 15
size: NA
J: TRBJ2-2
V: TRBV7-2
CDR3: CASRLAGLGTGELFF
DNA: TGTGCCAGCAGACTAGCGGGGTTGGGGACCGGGGAGCTGTTTTTT

D: NA
length: 15
size: NA
J: TRBJ2-3
V: TRBV27
CDR3: CASSYSTGSTDTQYF
DNA: TGTGCCAGCAGTTACTCAACAGGGAGCACAGATACGCAGTATTTT

D: NA
length: 14
size: NA
J: TRBJ1-4
V: TRBV7-2
CDR3: CASSTGPGNEKLFF
DNA: TGTGCCAGCAGCACGGGGCCTGGGAATGAAAAACTGTTTTTT

D: TRBD2
length: 15
size: once
J: TRBJ2-2
V: TRBV6-5
CDR3: CASSYGASGHGELFF
DNA: TGTGCCAGCAGTTACGGTGCTAGCGGGCACGGGGAGCTGTTTTTT

D: TRBD1
length: 15
size: NA
J: TRBJ1-2
V: TRBV30
CDR3: CAWREGTGGKYGYTF
DNA: TGTGCCTGGAGGGAGGGGACAGGGGGGAAATATGGCTACACCTTC

D: NA
length: 16
size: NA
J: TRBJ1-3
V: TRBV28
CDR3: CASSIDTGKRGNTIYF
DNA: TGTGCCAGCAGTATTGATACAGGGAAAAGAGGAAACACCATATATTTT

D: TRBD1
length: 14
size: few
J: TRBJ2-7
V: TRBV28
CDR3: CASSWTGGSYEQYF
DNA: TGTGCCAGCAGTTGGACAGGGGGCTCCTACGAGCAGTACTTC

D: TRBD1
length: 13
size: NA
J: TRBJ1-4
V: TRBV7-9
CDR3: CAGGTGTNEKLFF
DNA: TGTGCCGGGGGGACAGGGACTAATGAAAAACTGTTTTTT

D: NA
length: 13
size: NA
J: TRBJ1-1
V: TRBV11-2
CDR3: CASSGAVNTEAFF
DNA: TGTGCCAGCAGCGGAGCAGTGAACACTGAAGCTTTCTTT

D: NA
length: 13
size: NA
J: TRBJ2-7
V: TRBV6-1
CDR3: CASTPGRAYEQYF
DNA: TGTGCCAGCACCCCGGGCAGGGCCTACGAGCAGTACTTC

D: NA
length: 15
size: NA
J: TRBJ2-7
V: TRBV19
CDR3: CASSRDGGSSREQYF
DNA: TGTGCCAGTAGTAGGGACGGTGGGTCCTCTCGGGAGCAGTACTTC

D: NA
length: 15
size: NA
J: TRBJ2-7
V: TRBV13
CDR3: CASSSPGPTDYEQYF
DNA: TGTGCCAGCAGTTCACCTGGACCGACAGACTACGAGCAGTACTTC

D: NA
length: 15
size: NA
J: TRBJ2-7
V: TRBV4-1
CDR3: CASSQEPLYLDEQYF
DNA: TGCGCCAGCAGCCAAGAGCCCCTATACCTGGACGAGCAGTACTTC

D: TRBD1
length: 15
size: NA
J: TRBJ1-2
V: TRBV7-9
CDR3: CASSLTGVGGYGYTF
DNA: TGTGCCAGCAGCCTAACAGGGGTTGGTGGCTATGGCTACACCTTC

D: TRBD2
length: 18
size: NA
J: TRBJ2-1
V: TRBV15
CDR3: CATSSDLAVRPYYNEQFF
DNA: TGTGCCACCAGCAGCGACCTAGCGGTTAGGCCCTATTACAATGAGCAGTTCTTC

D: TRBD1
length: 14
size: NA
J: TRBJ2-7
V: TRBV5-1
CDR3: CASSKDRSSYEQYF
DNA: TGCGCCAGCAGCAAGGACAGGAGCTCCTACGAGCAGTACTTC

D: NA
length: 15
size: NA
J: TRBJ1-4
V: TRBV25-1
CDR3: CASSELNPTNEKLFF
DNA: TGTGCCAGCAGTGAATTAAACCCAACTAATGAAAAACTGTTTTTT

D: NA
length: 14
size: NA
J: TRBJ1-4
V: TRBV4-1
CDR3: CASSRGGRNEKLFF
DNA: TGCGCCAGCAGCCGAGGGGGAAGAAATGAAAAACTGTTTTTT